This record covers a single TCR beta chain. The record originates from a study of technical replicates of blood from several donors. Profiling relied on immunoSEQ multiplex PCR, and the TCRdb table lists in-frame clones only, not all of them. The data contain tens of thousands of clones, about 93% of them seen just once; the ten biggest clones take up 3% to 5%. This CDR3 has 14 residues. Germline-derived CDR1 and CDR2 are KGHSH and LQKENI. V lost 6 bases, J lost 6 bases, and 17 bases lay in between. The TCR sequence derives from a human donor in good health. Some clones in this sample may be carry-over from other donors' samples. The chain joins TRBV18 to TRBJ1-2; the D gene is possibly TRBD1 (6 bases). The sequencing input was PBMCs. This chain's CDR3 is CASSPGQQGNGYTF. The DNA for the CDR3 is TGTGCCAGCTCGCCAGGTCAACAGGGCAATGGCTACACCTTC.